One and the same sample provided the 15 T cell receptor beta chains below, sequenced in a study of shared T cell receptors in the human thymus. TCRdb keeps only in-frame clones here, not all; method: immunoSEQ multiplex PCR. The data hold some 760,000 clones, with approximately 85% observed a single time. The sample was also reused in another study, on human thymus T cells.

Material: thymocytes. The receptors come from a girl less than two years old with a congenital heart defect.

This clone was seen only a few times. This sequence joins TRBV7-4 and TRBJ1-1; perhaps TRBD1 as D (5 bases). V was shortened by 3 bases and J by 1 base, with 9 bases between the two germline ends. Germline V CDR1 and CDR2: SGHVT, SQSDAQ. This CDR3 comprises 14 residues. The DNA for the CDR3 is TGTGCCAGCAGCTTGGGGGGGTGGAACACTGAAGCTTTCTTT. This translates into CASSLGGWNTEAFF.

V and J are TRBV9 and TRBJ1-2, with D perhaps TRBD1 (6 bases). The CDR3 has 20 amino acids. Germline V lookup: CDR1 SGDLS, CDR2 YYNGEE. Trimming removed 0 bases at V and 8 bases at J, with 32 bases between. CDR3 protein: CASSVGGRVNSLFGLWGYTF. The DNA of the CDR3 is TGTGCCAGCAGCGTAGGGGGGCGTGTAAACTCTTTATTTGGGCTATGGGGCTACACCTTC.

The V call is TRBV5-1, the J call TRBJ2-7; 7 positions match TRBD1. Unmatched junction bases numbered 7, after V lost 1 base and J lost 0 bases. The germline CDR1 and CDR2 sequences are SGHRS and YFSETQ. The CDR3 has 16 residues. The CDR3: CASSLRKGADSYEQYF. The DNA of the CDR3 is TGCGCCAGCAGCTTGAGGAAGGGGGCCGACTCCTACGAGCAGTACTTC.

V is TRBV27 and J is TRBJ1-5, with TRBD1 matching 10 bases. The germline CDR1 and CDR2 sequences are MNHEY and SMNVEV (reference sequence). The CDR3 runs 17 residues. Trimming at V came to 5 bases and at J to 4 bases, leaving 11 bases not matched to a gene. CDR3 nucleotides: TGTGCCAGCAGTATAGGACAGGGGGAACTCGGGAATCAGCCCCAGCATTTT. It codes for CASSIGQGELGNQPQHF.

This clone has just one count. The chain employs TRBV2 and TRBJ1-5; 9 bases match TRBD1. The junction had 12 bases not matched to a gene; V was cut back by 3 bases and J by 0 bases. The CDR3 is made up of 19 amino acids. Germline V gene lookup returns CDR1 SNHLY and CDR2 FYNNEI. The chain's CDR3 is CASSEHRGRPLNSNQPQHF. The CDR3 coding sequence is TGTGCCAGCAGTGAGCACAGGGGGCGACCGTTAAATAGCAATCAGCCCCAGCATTTT.

The V gene is TRBV6-1, the J gene TRBJ2-5; the D gene is possibly TRBD2 (6 bases). Germline V CDR1 and CDR2: MNHNS, SASEGT. Deletions cut 7 bases from V and 3 bases from J, with 18 bases between. The length of the CDR3 is 15 residues. In nucleotides, the CDR3 is TGTGCCAGCATCACATCTGGGGGGTCTAAAGAGACCCAGTACTTC. Translated: CASITSGGSKETQYF.

The rearrangement links TRBV30 to TRBJ1-6, with D maybe TRBD1 (5 bases). This CDR3 comprises 16 residues. V gave up 4 bases and J gave up 3 bases, with 16 bases separating them. Germline loops: CDR1 GTSNPN, CDR2 SVGIG (reference sequence). This CDR3 is CAWTWDCRDYNSPLHF. The CDR3 DNA follows: TGTGCCTGGACCTGGGACTGCAGAGACTATAATTCACCCCTCCACTTT.

The chain is built from TRBV10-1 and TRBJ2-5; D might be TRBD2 (5 bases). The ends were cut back, 0 bases at V and 0 bases at J, with 11 bases in the middle. This CDR3 has 16 residues. The germline V gene encodes CDR1 WNHNN and CDR2 SYGVQD (reference sequence). The CDR3, as DNA: TGCGCCAGCAGTGAGTCTGTAGGGAGTTACCAAGAGACCCAGTACTTC. Translated, it gives CASSESVGSYQETQYF.

The chain has TRBV7-9 and TRBJ2-1; TRBD2 matches at 11 bases. Germline V gene sequence: CDR1 SEHNR, CDR2 FQNEAQ (reference sequence). V lost 4 bases to trimming and J lost 7 bases; unmatched junction nucleotides: 9. CDR3 length equals 16 residues. The CDR3 bases are TGTGCCAGCAGCTCCCGTAGCGGGGGGGCCTCTAATGAGCAGTTCTTC. Amino acid sequence: CASSSRSGGASNEQFF.

The DNA for the CDR3 is TGTGCCAGCAGCTTACGGAGTCGGGACAGGGGGAGCTATGGCTACACCTTC. Encoded protein: CASSLRSRDRGSYGYTF. This chain connects TRBV7-9 to TRBJ1-2; TRBD1 agrees at 11 bases. The CDR3 spans 17 residues. CDR1 SEHNR and CDR2 FQNEAQ come from the germline V gene (reference sequence). Losses at the gene ends were 2 bases for V and 4 bases for J; bases not matched to a gene: 9.

This clone was observed a few times. V is TRBV5-6 and J is TRBJ1-1; D ambiguous. Germline V gene sequence: CDR1 SGHDT, CDR2 YYEEEE. With 4 bases removed from V and 4 bases from J, the gap between germline ends came to 17 bases. CDR3 size: 15 residues. CDR3 residues: CASSLETTKSTEAFF. The CDR3 nucleotides read TGTGCCAGCAGCCTGGAGACAACGAAGAGCACTGAAGCTTTCTTT.

The V and J genes are TRBV6-6 and TRBJ1-2; TRBD1 matches 7 bases. The CDR3 has 14 amino acids. The junction had 5 bases not matched to a gene; V was cut back by 6 bases and J by 1 base. CDR1 is MNHNY, CDR2 SVGAGI, per germline (reference sequence). CDR3 DNA sequence: TGTGCCAGCAGGGGCGGGGACAGTAACTATGGCTACACCTTC. This sequence encodes CASRGGDSNYGYTF.

The chain is built from TRBV29-1 and TRBJ2-1; 9 nucleotides line up with TRBD1. Germline assignment: CDR1 SQVTM and CDR2 ANQGSEA. Trimming cost V 4 bases and J 3 bases; bases outside gene matches: 10. The CDR3 spans 16 residues. In DNA, the CDR3 is TGCAGCGTTGTTCGTAGACAGGGGGGTTTCTACAATGAGCAGTTCTTC. It specifies CSVVRRQGGFYNEQFF.

This chain links TRBV5-1 with TRBJ2-3; D unresolved. The CDR3 contains 12 residues. In germline, CDR1 is SGHRS, CDR2 YFSETQ. V dropped 0 bases and J dropped 5 bases, with 4 bases sitting between them. The CDR3 DNA follows: TGCGCCAGCAGCTTGGCCGGAGATACGCAGTATTTT. Its protein is CASSLAGDTQYF.

The CDR3 DNA reads as TGTGCCAGTAGTTCCGACAGGGTAGGAACCGGGGAGCTGTTTTTT. This codes for CASSSDRVGTGELFF. The V and J genes are TRBV19 and TRBJ2-2, with TRBD1 matching 7 bases. CDR3 length equals 15 residues. After removal of 5 bases from V and 5 bases from J, the junction contained 8 bases not matched to a gene. Germline-derived CDR1 and CDR2 are LNHDA and SQIVND (reference sequence). The whole variable domain, remainder taken from reference TRBV19 and TRBJ2-2, is DGGITQSPKYLFRKEGQNVTLSCEQNLNHDAMYWYRQDPGQGLRLIYYSQIVNDFQKGDIAEGYSVSREKKESFPLTVTSAQKNPTAFYLCASSSDRVGTGELFFGEGSRLTVL.